Shown below are 15 T cell receptor beta chains from a single sample sequenced in a study of CD8 T cells in Susac syndrome. RNA, at about 0.45 to 1 ug, was reverse transcribed with random hexamers. From the immunoSEQ multiplex PCR reads, TCRdb called clonotypes with MiXCR, one entry per CDR3 protein. The sample holds approximately 260,000 distinct CDR3 sequences; less than 96% are singletons and the top ten take approximately 0.094%. The sample comprised CD4+ T cells from PBMCs. The receptors were gathered from a human donor with Susac syndrome.

The chain couples TRBV7-9 to TRBJ2-2; D call uncertain. The V end lost 2 bases, the J end lost 5 bases, and 9 bases lay between the germline ends. The CDR3 has 14 amino acids. CDR1 and CDR2 from the germline V gene are SEHNR and FQNEAQ (reference sequence). In DNA, the CDR3 is TGTGCCAGCAGCTTAAAGATCTCAACCGGGGAGCTGTTTTTT. Amino acids: CASSLKISTGELFF.

The chain uses TRBV9 and TRBJ1-4, with TRBD1 matching 7 bases. V shed 0 bases, J shed 4 bases, and the junction held 0 bases outside the gene matches. CDR3 length: 14 residues. The germline V gene encodes CDR1 SGDLS and CDR2 YYNGEE. DNA for the CDR3: TGTGCCAGCAGCGTAGGACAGGGTAATGAAAAACTGTTTTTT. It specifies CASSVGQGNEKLFF.

V gene TRBV30 combines with J gene TRBJ2-3, with D perhaps matching TRBD1 (5 bases). Germline CDR1 reads GTSNPN; CDR2 reads SVGIG (reference sequence). V lost 2 bases and J 5 bases, leaving 14 bases between the germline ends. The CDR3 runs 14 residues. The CDR3 DNA sequence: TGTGCCTGGAGTCTAGTCCAGGGTCGAGATACGCAGTATTTT. It yields the protein CAWSLVQGRDTQYF. Combining the CDR3 with reference TRBV30 and TRBJ2-3 gives the whole variable domain SQTIHQWPATLVQPVGSPLSLECTVEGTSNPNLYWYRQAAGRGLQLLFYSVGIGQISSEVPQNLSASRPQDRQFILSSKKLLLSDSGFYLCAWSLVQGRDTQYFGPGTRLTVL.

V is TRBV7-6 and J is TRBJ2-5, with a tentative D call TRBD1 (5 bases). Trimming took off 4 bases at V and 3 bases at J, with 9 bases between the two ends. The CDR3 covers 13 residues. Germline V gene data show CDR1 as SGHVS and CDR2 as FNYEAQ. The CDR3 here is CASSSQAKETQYF. CDR3 sequence (DNA): TGTGCCAGCAGCTCACAGGCTAAAGAGACCCAGTACTTC. The complete variable domain, with remaining parts taken from reference TRBV7-6 and TRBJ2-5, reads GAGVSQSPRYKVTKRGQDVALRCDPISGHVSLYWYRQALGQGPEFLTYFNYEAQQDKSGLPNDRFSAERPEGSISTLTIQRTEQRDSAMYRCASSSQAKETQYFGPGTRLLVL.

The chain recombines TRBV20-1 with TRBJ1-2; D gene ambiguous. The length of the CDR3 is 11 residues. Deletions cut 5 bases from V and 6 bases from J, with 10 bases between. Germline V lookup: CDR1 DFQATT, CDR2 SNEGSKA (reference sequence). This CDR3 reads CSASDGHGYTF. CDR3 DNA: TGCAGTGCTTCCGACGGGCATGGCTACACCTTC.

The rearrangement links TRBV28 to TRBJ1-2; TRBD1 might be the D (6 bases). V lost 3 bases and J 6 bases, leaving 11 bases between the germline ends. The CDR3 contains 13 residues. The germline V gene has CDR1 MDHEN and CDR2 SYDVKM. In DNA, the CDR3 is TGTGCCAGCAGTTTTCGGGGGCGCGATGGCTACACCTTC. It is translated as CASSFRGRDGYTF.

The gene calls are TRBV12-3 or TRBV12-4 and TRBJ2-7, with 7 bases fitting TRBD1. This CDR3 has 16 amino acids. Losses at the gene ends were 3 bases for V and 0 bases for J; bases not matched to a gene: 8. CDR3 sequence reads: CASSLLATGNSYEQYF. The CDR3 coding sequence is TGTGCCAGCAGTTTGTTGGCGACAGGGAACTCCTACGAGCAGTACTTC.

This sequence joins TRBV15 and TRBJ2-5; D not resolved. This CDR3 comprises 14 residues. Germline lookup yields CDR1 LNHNV and CDR2 YYDKDF (reference sequence). The V end lost 4 bases, the J end lost 5 bases, and 14 bases lay between the germline ends. CDR3 sequence (DNA): TGTGCCACCAGCATGCGACTCCTAGGGGAGACCCAGTACTTC. It encodes CATSMRLLGETQYF.

V is TRBV15 and J is TRBJ2-3; TRBD2 agrees at 10 bases. The CDR3 sequence is 16 residues long. CDR1 LNHNV and CDR2 YYDKDF come from the germline V gene (reference sequence). J lost 3 bases, V lost 4 bases, and 7 bases had no gene match. The CDR3 coding sequence is TGTGCCACCAGCACTGGCCTAGCGGGAGAGACAGATACGCAGTATTTT. It encodes CATSTGLAGETDTQYF.

The rearrangement uses TRBV12-3 or TRBV12-4 and TRBJ2-5; no firm D call. Trimming took off 3 bases at V and 2 bases at J, with 7 bases between the two ends. CDR3 length: 13 residues. CDR3 amino acids: CASSLNQQETQYF. The CDR3 region has the DNA TGTGCCAGCAGTTTGAACCAACAAGAGACCCAGTACTTC.

The chain joins TRBV12-3 or TRBV12-4 to TRBJ2-3; no firm D call. This CDR3 has 16 amino acids. Trimming took 0 bases from V and 0 from J, leaving 10 bases between them. This CDR3 is CASSLATATSTDTQYF. In DNA form, the CDR3 reads TGTGCCAGCAGTTTAGCGACTGCTACGAGCACAGATACGCAGTATTTT.

This sequence joins TRBV25-1 and TRBJ2-4; D remains unclear. Trimming stripped 0 bases from V and 7 bases from J, with 7 bases between. The CDR3 is 13 residues long. The germline gives CDR1 MGHDK, CDR2 SYGVNS. The CDR3 DNA reads as TGTGCCAGCAGTGAATATGGCCAGAACATTCAGTACTTC. This codes for CASSEYGQNIQYF.

This clonotype came up once. This chain links TRBV6-5 with TRBJ2-1, with D possibly TRBD2 on 6 matching bases. The V gene lost 4 bases and the J gene lost 5 bases, with 15 bases spanning the gap. Germline V lookup: CDR1 MNHEY, CDR2 SVGAGI. There are 15 residues in the CDR3. CDR3 DNA sequence: TGTGCCAGCAGTTCCAGGACCGCGGGGCACAATGAGCAGTTCTTC. It yields the protein CASSSRTAGHNEQFF.

This chain joins TRBV3-1 and TRBJ2-3; D perhaps matches TRBD2 (5 bases). The germline CDR1 and CDR2 sequences are LGHDT and YNNKEL (reference sequence). Trimming cost V 2 bases and J 0 bases, with 9 bases left between them. The CDR3 runs 15 residues. The CDR3 region has the DNA TGTGCCAGCAGCCAAAAAAGCGGTAGCACAGATACGCAGTATTTT. As protein: CASSQKSGSTDTQYF.

This rearrangement joins TRBV5-8 to TRBJ1-1; no clear D. CDR1 and CDR2 (germline): SGHTS, YDEGEE. V lost 1 base and J 0 bases, leaving 10 bases between the germline ends. The CDR3 totals 15 residues. The CDR3 DNA follows: TGTGCCAGCAGCTTGTGGCAGCCATTGAACACTGAAGCTTTCTTT. Its translation: CASSLWQPLNTEAFF.